This T cell receptor beta chain was observed in a study of shared clonotypes between healthy human individuals. Sequencing was at deep level. Produced via immunoSEQ multiplex PCR; TCRdb's table is partial and in-frame only. Altogether 300,000 to 400,000 clones are present, more than 60% being singletons, with the ten largest covering more than 9%. Findings of the study overall: Few donors restricted represented genetic and exposure-history diversity. Estimated richness was generally greater in naive than memory subsets.

Remarks on this clone: Antigen specificity is unknown.

CDR1 is SGHAT, CDR2 FQNNGV, per germline. This CDR3 has 18 residues. The ends were cut back, 2 bases at V and 5 bases at J, with 24 bases in the middle. Sequenced material: memory CD4+ T cells sorted from blood. Subset here: CD45RA-negative fraction. The rearrangement uses TRBV11-2 and TRBJ1-2; possible D gene TRBD1, 6 bases. The sequence was collected from a man younger than 40 in good health. The CDR3 bases are TGTGCCAGCAGCTTATCTTCGCGGGGTAGGACAGCCATTTATGGCTACACCTTC. Residues: CASSLSSRGRTAIYGYTF.